This TCR beta chain originates from a study of T cell responses to AZD1222 COVID-19 vaccine. Unmatched junction bases numbered 9, after V lost 4 bases and J lost 6 bases. The CDR3 extends over 14 amino acids. Germline lookup yields CDR1 SGHKS and CDR2 YYEKEE (reference sequence). Using immunoSEQ multiplex PCR, the repertoire was profiled, and TCRdb retains in-frame clones only, with some absent. The top ten clones hold approximately 8.4% of a sample with some 130,000 clones, roughly 90% of them seen once. The chain recombines TRBV5-5 with TRBJ2-7; 8 bases agree with TRBD2. The material was peripheral blood, obtained on day 0 of AZD1222 vaccination. This TCR derives from an adult in good health. CDR3 loop: CASSPGGALSEQYF. The CDR3, as DNA: TGTGCCAGCAGCCCCGGGGGGGCGCTTAGCGAGCAGTACTTC.